This is a list of T cell receptor beta chains from one sample in a study of T cell changes during pregnancy in multiple sclerosis. The assay was immunoSEQ multiplex PCR, and TCRdb's table has in-frame clones only and misses some. The table has about 68,000 clones, about 90% seen once. Specimen: peripheral blood, collected in the first trimester of pregnancy. The receptors originated from a female donor with multiple sclerosis, enrolled in a pregnancy study. CDR3s include the opening cysteine and the closing phenylalanine or tryptophan. A D gene is named only where the DNA matches it firmly. Clone size is not always given. Where it is, it says once, few, many or a class for expanded clones.

>NA|13|TRBJ2-5|TRBV23-1|once
CASSHDEEETQYF
TGCGCCAGCAGTCATGACGAGGAAGAGACCCAGTACTTC
>NA|15|TRBJ2-3|TRBV19|NA
CASSIGKADTDTQYF
TGTGCCAGTAGTATAGGCAAAGCGGACACAGATACGCAGTATTTT
>TRBD1|14|TRBJ2-1|TRBV4-2|NA
CASIKRAGGDEQFF
TGTGCCAGCATCAAAAGGGCAGGGGGAGATGAGCAGTTCTTC
>NA|14|TRBJ2-7|TRBV7-3|NA
CASSLAGSSYEQYF
TGTGCCAGCAGCTTGGCCGGGTCCTCCTACGAGCAGTACTTC
>NA|15|TRBJ1-2|TRBV6-1|NA
CASRGGVGAKYGYTF
TGTGCCAGCAGGGGGGGGGTAGGGGCGAAATATGGCTACACCTTC
>NA|14|TRBJ1-4|TRBV5-5|NA
CASSRQTTNEKLFF
TGTGCCAGCAGCCGACAGACCACTAATGAAAAACTGTTTTTT
>TRBD1|14|TRBJ2-7|TRBV2|once
CASRDPGQGHEQYF
TGTGCCAGCAGGGACCCGGGACAGGGCCACGAGCAGTACTTC
>TRBD2|15|TRBJ2-7|TRBV5-1|NA
CASSFGTSGSYEQYF
TGCGCCAGCAGCTTCGGGACTAGCGGCTCCTACGAGCAGTACTTC
>TRBD2|15|TRBJ2-7|TRBV5-1|NA
CASRLAGVRSYEQYF
TGCGCCAGCAGGTTAGCGGGAGTAAGGTCCTACGAGCAGTACTTC
>NA|11|TRBJ1-2|TRBV28|NA
CASTSNYGYTF
TGTGCCAGCACCTCTAACTATGGCTACACCTTC
>NA|12|TRBJ1-1|TRBV21-1|NA
CASSPSNTEAFF
TGTGCCAGCAGCCCCTCCAACACTGAAGCTTTCTTT
>NA|14|TRBJ2-2|TRBV6-1|NA
CASSAHLDTGELFF
TGTGCCAGCAGTGCCCACCTAGACACCGGGGAGCTGTTTTTT
>TRBD2|14|TRBJ2-7|TRBV28|NA
CASSFSGSAYEQYF
TGTGCCAGCAGTTTTAGCGGGTCGGCCTACGAGCAGTACTTC
>NA|14|TRBJ1-2|TRBV7-8|NA
CASSYALEGGGYTF
TGTGCCAGCAGCTACGCCCTCGAGGGCGGTGGCTACACCTTC
>TRBD1|15|TRBJ1-5|TRBV10-3|NA
CASRGGDRSNQPQHF
TGTGCCAGCAGAGGGGGGGACAGGAGCAATCAGCCCCAGCATTTT
>NA|13|TRBJ1-2|TRBV30|NA
CAWSSNRNYGYTF
TGTGCCTGGAGCAGTAACAGAAACTATGGCTACACCTTC
>NA|15|TRBJ2-2|TRBV10-3|NA
CAISDRAPNTGELFF
TGTGCCATCAGTGACAGGGCTCCAAACACCGGGGAGCTGTTTTTT
>TRBD2|15|TRBJ2-5|TRBV5-4|NA
CASSPASGRKETQYF
TGTGCCAGCAGCCCCGCAAGCGGGAGGAAAGAGACCCAGTACTTC
>TRBD2|14|TRBJ2-2|TRBV10-3|NA
CAIKREANTGELFF
TGTGCCATCAAGCGGGAGGCGAACACCGGGGAGCTGTTTTTT
>NA|12|TRBJ1-2|TRBV30|NA
CAWKKGYYGYTF
TGTGCCTGGAAAAAGGGGTACTATGGCTACACCTTC
>TRBD1|15|TRBJ1-3|TRBV6-5|once
CASSVDRGTGNTIYF
TGTGCCAGCAGCGTGGACAGGGGAACTGGAAACACCATATATTTT
>TRBD1|16|TRBJ1-2|TRBV29-1|NA
CSVHCGIIRTGYGYTF
TGCAGCGTTCACTGCGGGATTATTCGGACAGGCTATGGCTACACCTTC
>TRBD1|17|TRBJ1-3|TRBV19|NA
CASSSRGQATFGNTIYF
TGTGCCAGTAGTTCCAGGGGACAGGCCACATTTGGAAACACCATATATTTT
>TRBD1|14|TRBJ1-1|TRBV7-3|NA
CASSPTGGRTEAFF
TGTGCCAGCAGCCCAACAGGGGGCAGGACTGAAGCTTTCTTT
>TRBD2|17|TRBJ2-1|TRBV4-1|NA
CASSLNPPGLVHDEQFF
TGCGCCAGCAGCCTAAACCCACCGGGACTAGTTCATGATGAGCAGTTCTTC
>TRBD2|16|TRBJ2-1|TRBV27|NA
CASSLAAGGAFNEQFF
TGTGCCAGCAGTTTAGCAGCCGGGGGGGCCTTCAATGAGCAGTTCTTC
>TRBD1|14|TRBJ1-2|TRBV14|NA
CASSPRQGTYGYTF
TGTGCCAGCAGCCCTAGACAGGGGACCTATGGCTACACCTTC
>TRBD1|21|TRBJ2-7|TRBV4-1|NA
CARTVRKGIDLVGGCSYEQYF
TGCGCCAGAACGGTACGCAAGGGTATTGACTTAGTAGGGGGCTGCTCCTACGAGCAGTACTTC
>NA|14|TRBJ2-2|TRBV2|NA
CASSVEKAGGELFF
TGTGCCAGCAGTGTCGAAAAGGCGGGCGGGGAGCTGTTTTTT
>NA|16|TRBJ1-3|TRBV5-1|NA
CASSLGGAESGNTIYF
TGCGCCAGCAGCTTGGGGGGAGCTGAATCTGGAAACACCATATATTTT
>NA|12|TRBJ1-6|TRBV30|NA
CAWSGGNSPLHF
TGTGCCTGGAGCGGCGGCAATTCACCCCTCCACTTT
>TRBD1|15|TRBJ1-4|TRBV5-6|NA
CASSLDATGTEKLFF
TGTGCCAGCAGCTTGGACGCGACAGGGACTGAAAAACTGTTTTTT
>NA|16|TRBJ2-3|TRBV28|NA
CASSSAALGAADTQYF
TGTGCCAGCAGTAGCGCCGCGCTCGGTGCGGCAGATACGCAGTATTTT
>NA|15|TRBJ1-1|TRBV9|NA
CASSARPRRNTEAFF
TGTGCCAGCAGCGCCCGTCCGCGGAGGAACACTGAAGCTTTCTTT
>TRBD1|17|TRBJ1-2|TRBV30|NA
CAWITRSPGQRLTSYTF
TGTGCCTGGATTACGAGGTCGCCGGGACAGAGGTTAACGAGCTACACCTTC
>NA|14|TRBJ1-1|TRBV30|NA
CAWSGYGGIAEAFF
TGTGCCTGGAGTGGGTACGGGGGGATCGCTGAAGCTTTCTTT
>TRBD1|13|TRBJ2-7|TRBV10-3|NA
CAISVGRGYEQYF
TGTGCCATCAGTGTTGGCAGGGGGTACGAGCAGTACTTC